The 2 T cell receptor beta chains below come from one sample, sequenced in a study of Graves' ophthalmopathy and Graves' hyperthyroidism. From RNA, the CDR3 regions of TCR beta chains were amplified and sequenced. First-round RT-PCR with HTBI primers preceded a second-round multiplex PCR. Each CDR3 protein is one row after TCRdb ran MiXCR on the multiplex PCR reads. This repertoire shows 260,000 or so distinct CDR3 sequences, around 50% found once; its top ten account for less than 50%. Material for sequencing was peripheral blood. These receptors were taken from an adult man with Graves' ophthalmopathy.

The chain has TRBV7-3 and TRBJ2-7; D is possibly TRBD1 (5 bases). The length of the CDR3 is 12 residues. V shed 6 bases and J shed 5 bases, with 11 bases lying between them. Germline values: CDR1 SGHTA, CDR2 FQGTGA. The DNA for the CDR3 is TGTGCCAGCAGTCCGACGACAGACGAGCAGTACTTC. This sequence encodes CASSPTTDEQYF.

This clonotype was seen repeatedly, ten times or more. CDR3 protein: CSVPFLETQYF. The CDR3 DNA sequence: TGCAGCGTTCCCTTCCTAGAGACCCAGTACTTC. The V call is TRBV29-1, the J call TRBJ2-5; D is unresolved. This CDR3 region has 11 residues. The V end was cut by 5 bases, the J end by 4 bases, with 8 bases between. The germline V gene has CDR1 SQVTM and CDR2 ANQGSEA.